This TCR beta chain was found in a study of cytomegalovirus exposure and HLA in healthy donors. Study-level information: Approximately 180 million T cells yielded approximately 100 million unique TCR beta sequences, as an earlier analysis found. Regarding the study as a whole: Fewer N-insertions (relative to the roughly 730-donor mean) were reportedly seen in an Asian-associated ancestry cluster in a later analysis. From TCR beta sequences, most subjects' HLA-A and HLA-B alleles were reportedly predicted accurately.

J gave up 2 bases and V 5 bases, and 6 bases lay outside the gene matches. Germline CDR1 reads SGHAT; CDR2 reads FQNNGV. CDR3 size: 15 residues. For this clone: The antigen remains unidentified.

PCR amplification relied on 60 Vbeta primers (plus 13 Jbeta primers). Clones were read by immunoSEQ multiplex PCR, and TCRdb kept only the in-frame ones, dropping some. This sample's table has 100,000 to 150,000 clones. The rearrangement links TRBV11-2 to TRBJ2-7; 10 bases fit TRBD2. The origin of this receptor is a man aged 18 to 35 in good health and CMV-seronegative. Input material: PBMCs. CDR3 residues: CASSTRLAGTYEQYF. Here the CDR3 DNA reads TGTGCCAGCAGCACCAGACTAGCGGGTACCTACGAGCAGTACTTC.